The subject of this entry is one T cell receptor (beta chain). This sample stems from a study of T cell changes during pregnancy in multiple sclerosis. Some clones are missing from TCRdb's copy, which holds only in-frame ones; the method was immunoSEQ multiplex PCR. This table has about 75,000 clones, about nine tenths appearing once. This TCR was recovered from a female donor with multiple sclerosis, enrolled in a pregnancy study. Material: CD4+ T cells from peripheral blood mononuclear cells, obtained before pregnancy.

The CDR3 DNA reads TGTGCCACCAGCAGAGTACAGGGTAACACTGAAGCTTTCTTT. Translation: CATSRVQGNTEAFF. The rearrangement links TRBV15 to TRBJ1-1; D possibly corresponds to TRBD1 (6 bases). Germline V gene sequence: CDR1 LNHNV, CDR2 YYDKDF (reference sequence). With 1 base removed from V and 2 bases from J, the gap between germline ends came to 8 bases. The CDR3 loop spans 14 amino acids.